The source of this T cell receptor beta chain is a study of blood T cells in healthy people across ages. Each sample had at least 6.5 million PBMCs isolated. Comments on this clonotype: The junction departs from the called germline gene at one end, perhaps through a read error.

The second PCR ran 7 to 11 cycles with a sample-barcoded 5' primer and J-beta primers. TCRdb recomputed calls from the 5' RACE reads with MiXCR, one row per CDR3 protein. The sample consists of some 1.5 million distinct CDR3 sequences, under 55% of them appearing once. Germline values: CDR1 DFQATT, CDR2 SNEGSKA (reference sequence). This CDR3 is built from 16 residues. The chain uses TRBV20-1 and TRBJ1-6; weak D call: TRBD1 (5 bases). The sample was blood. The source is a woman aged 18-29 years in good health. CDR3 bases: TGCAGTGCTAGAGCTCGTAGGGACGCTTATAATCCACCCCTCCACTTT. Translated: CSARARRDAYNPPLHF.